Listed below are T cell receptor beta chains from one sample, sequenced in a study of blood T cell repertoires in COVID-19. Sequenced by immunoSEQ multiplex PCR; TCRdb stores in-frame clones only, minus some. The table has more than 85,000 clones, approximately 90% seen once. Sequencing used peripheral blood. Receptors originate from a man aged 50-59 years with active COVID-19. Both conserved end residues are part of each CDR3. The D gene is left open where the match is weak. A clone size is listed for some rows: how often the clone was seen (once, few, many), or a class if it is expanded.

j_gene: TRBJ1-1; abundance: -; d_gene: -; v_gene: TRBV2; CDR3nt: TGTGCCAGCACGGGACAAATGAACACTGAAGCTTTCTTT; CDR3aa: CASTGQMNTEAFF
j_gene: TRBJ1-1; abundance: few; d_gene: -; v_gene: TRBV6-5; CDR3nt: TGTGCCAGCAGACCGGGGAGGGTCACTGAAGCTTTCTTT; CDR3aa: CASRPGRVTEAFF
j_gene: TRBJ1-5; abundance: -; d_gene: TRBD1; v_gene: TRBV24-1; CDR3nt: TGTGCCACCAGTGTCCCCAGACAGGGAGGTCAGCCCCAGCATTTT; CDR3aa: CATSVPRQGGQPQHF
j_gene: TRBJ1-2; abundance: -; d_gene: -; v_gene: TRBV5-1; CDR3nt: TGCGCCAGCAGCTTGGATATGGGGGGGTACTATGGCTACACCTTC; CDR3aa: CASSLDMGGYYGYTF
j_gene: TRBJ1-3; abundance: few; d_gene: TRBD1; v_gene: TRBV18; CDR3nt: TGTGCCAGCTCACGAAATACAGGGGGCGACTCTGGAAACACCATATATTTT; CDR3aa: CASSRNTGGDSGNTIYF
j_gene: TRBJ1-6; abundance: -; d_gene: -; v_gene: TRBV6-4; CDR3nt: TGTGCCAGCAGGGAAGGGGGTAACTCACCCCTCCACTTT; CDR3aa: CASREGGNSPLHF
j_gene: TRBJ2-4; abundance: -; d_gene: -; v_gene: TRBV9; CDR3nt: TGTGCCAGCAGCCCCGGGGTCTTAGCCAAAAACATTCAGTACTTC; CDR3aa: CASSPGVLAKNIQYF
j_gene: TRBJ2-1; abundance: once; d_gene: TRBD2; v_gene: TRBV5-4; CDR3nt: TGTGCCAGCAGCTCCGGGACTAGCGCGTCCTACAATGAGCAGTTCTTC; CDR3aa: CASSSGTSASYNEQFF
j_gene: TRBJ1-4; abundance: once; d_gene: TRBD1; v_gene: TRBV27; CDR3nt: TGTGCCAGCAGTTTAAATAGGGGACAGGAAAAACTGTTTTTT; CDR3aa: CASSLNRGQEKLFF
j_gene: TRBJ1-2; abundance: -; d_gene: TRBD1; v_gene: TRBV4-1; CDR3nt: TGCGCCAGCAGCCAGCCCCGGGACAGTCCAAATGGCTACACCTTC; CDR3aa: CASSQPRDSPNGYTF
j_gene: TRBJ1-1; abundance: -; d_gene: -; v_gene: TRBV4-3; CDR3nt: TGCGCCAGCAGCCAAGATGGAGGGTTGAACACTGAAGCTTTCTTT; CDR3aa: CASSQDGGLNTEAFF
j_gene: TRBJ2-7; abundance: -; d_gene: TRBD1; v_gene: TRBV11-1; CDR3nt: TGTGCCAGCAGCTTAGCGGGGACAGGGGACTACGAGCAGTACTTC; CDR3aa: CASSLAGTGDYEQYF
j_gene: TRBJ2-5; abundance: -; d_gene: -; v_gene: TRBV5-4; CDR3nt: TGTGCCAGCAGCCAAAGTCAGGGGTCGGAGACCCAGTACTTC; CDR3aa: CASSQSQGSETQYF
j_gene: TRBJ2-3; abundance: -; d_gene: -; v_gene: TRBV30; CDR3nt: TGTGCCTGGAGTGTACCGGGATCCACTAACACAGATACGCAGTATTTT; CDR3aa: CAWSVPGSTNTDTQYF
j_gene: TRBJ1-6; abundance: few; d_gene: -; v_gene: TRBV5-5; CDR3nt: TGTGCCAGCAGCCGCTCCTATAATTCACCCCTCCACTTT; CDR3aa: CASSRSYNSPLHF
j_gene: TRBJ2-1; abundance: -; d_gene: TRBD1; v_gene: TRBV4-2; CDR3nt: TGTGCCAGCAGCCAAGAACAGGGGGTCTACAATGAGCAGTTCTTC; CDR3aa: CASSQEQGVYNEQFF
j_gene: TRBJ1-1; abundance: -; d_gene: -; v_gene: TRBV2; CDR3nt: TGTGCCAGCAGTTACCTCCGGGACACTGAAGCTTTCTTT; CDR3aa: CASSYLRDTEAFF
j_gene: TRBJ1-2; abundance: -; d_gene: -; v_gene: TRBV7-9; CDR3nt: TGTGCCAGCAGTTTCCGTTCCTATGGCTACACCTTC; CDR3aa: CASSFRSYGYTF
j_gene: TRBJ1-2; abundance: -; d_gene: -; v_gene: TRBV5-8; CDR3nt: TGTGCCAGCAGCCTCAAGGGGTGTGACACCTTC; CDR3aa: CASSLKGCDTF
j_gene: TRBJ1-5; abundance: -; d_gene: TRBD1; v_gene: TRBV30; CDR3nt: TGTGCCTGGGGACAGGGGGGTCTCAATCAGCCCCAGCATTTT; CDR3aa: CAWGQGGLNQPQHF
j_gene: TRBJ1-6; abundance: -; d_gene: TRBD1; v_gene: TRBV2; CDR3nt: TGTGCCAGCAGTGGAAGGACGACAGGGTTGCGTTCACCCCTCCACTTT; CDR3aa: CASSGRTTGLRSPLHF
j_gene: TRBJ1-1; abundance: -; d_gene: -; v_gene: TRBV12-3/TRBV12-4; CDR3nt: TGTGCCAGCAGTACTCGACAGGATGAAGCTTTCTTT; CDR3aa: CASSTRQDEAFF
j_gene: TRBJ2-1; abundance: -; d_gene: TRBD2; v_gene: TRBV5-1; CDR3nt: TGCGCCAGCAGCTTGACAGAGCGGGGCTCCTACAATGAGCAGTTCTTC; CDR3aa: CASSLTERGSYNEQFF
j_gene: TRBJ2-7; abundance: -; d_gene: TRBD2; v_gene: TRBV3-1/TRBV3-2; CDR3nt: TGTGCCAGCAGCCAAGTGACTAGCGGGTTCCACGAGCAGTACTTC; CDR3aa: CASSQVTSGFHEQYF
j_gene: TRBJ2-3; abundance: -; d_gene: -; v_gene: TRBV20-1; CDR3nt: TGCAGTGCTAGTCCTAGTAGTACGCAGTATTTT; CDR3aa: CSASPSSTQYF
j_gene: TRBJ1-5; abundance: -; d_gene: TRBD1; v_gene: TRBV6-2/TRBV6-3; CDR3nt: TGTGCCAGCAGTTGGGGGGACAGTTACAATCAGCCCCAGCATTTT; CDR3aa: CASSWGDSYNQPQHF
j_gene: TRBJ1-2; abundance: -; d_gene: TRBD1; v_gene: TRBV2; CDR3nt: TGTGCCAGCAGTACCCTGGGACAGGGAGTGGAAGGCTACACCTTC; CDR3aa: CASSTLGQGVEGYTF
j_gene: TRBJ2-7; abundance: -; d_gene: -; v_gene: TRBV19; CDR3nt: TGTGCCAGTACGGGACACAGCTCCTACGAGCAGTACTTC; CDR3aa: CASTGHSSYEQYF
j_gene: TRBJ2-7; abundance: -; d_gene: -; v_gene: TRBV7-2; CDR3nt: TGTGCCAGCAGCCCCCACCGGGGGGCGTTCTACGAGCAGTACTTC; CDR3aa: CASSPHRGAFYEQYF
j_gene: TRBJ2-2; abundance: -; d_gene: -; v_gene: TRBV5-6; CDR3nt: TGTGCCAGCAGCCTACACAGGGATTACACCGGGGAGCTGTTTTTT; CDR3aa: CASSLHRDYTGELFF
j_gene: TRBJ2-3; abundance: -; d_gene: TRBD2; v_gene: TRBV10-3; CDR3nt: TGTGCCATCAGGCCCCAAGGGCGGGGGGCAGGTGATACGCAGTATTTT; CDR3aa: CAIRPQGRGAGDTQYF
j_gene: TRBJ1-3; abundance: once; d_gene: TRBD1; v_gene: TRBV7-2; CDR3nt: TGTGCCAGCAGCCCGGACAGGGGAGGAGGAAACACCATATATTTT; CDR3aa: CASSPDRGGGNTIYF
j_gene: TRBJ2-7; abundance: few; d_gene: -; v_gene: TRBV12-3/TRBV12-4; CDR3nt: TGTGCCAGCAGTTTAGTGGATGGAGGGGAGCAGTACTTC; CDR3aa: CASSLVDGGEQYF
j_gene: TRBJ1-1; abundance: once; d_gene: TRBD1; v_gene: TRBV2; CDR3nt: TGTGCCAGCCGCATGGGACAGGGTAAGAACACTGAAGCTTTCTTT; CDR3aa: CASRMGQGKNTEAFF
j_gene: TRBJ1-6; abundance: -; d_gene: -; v_gene: TRBV25-1; CDR3nt: TGTGCCAGCAGTGCTGCCCCGGCGGCTAGCTCACCCCTCCACTTT; CDR3aa: CASSAAPAASSPLHF
j_gene: TRBJ2-2; abundance: -; d_gene: TRBD2; v_gene: TRBV3-1/TRBV3-2; CDR3nt: TGTGCCAGCAGCCAAGTTTACCCCGGGGGGGCCGGGGAGCTGTTTTTT; CDR3aa: CASSQVYPGGAGELFF
j_gene: TRBJ1-1; abundance: few; d_gene: -; v_gene: TRBV6-5; CDR3nt: TGTGCCAGCAGTTACTCAGAGGGATACACTGAAGCTTTCTTT; CDR3aa: CASSYSEGYTEAFF
j_gene: TRBJ1-2; abundance: few; d_gene: TRBD1; v_gene: TRBV19; CDR3nt: TGTGCCAGTAGTCCCGGTGGAGGGGGCTTGAGCTATGGCTACACCTTC; CDR3aa: CASSPGGGGLSYGYTF
j_gene: TRBJ2-3; abundance: -; d_gene: -; v_gene: TRBV7-8; CDR3nt: TGTGCCAGCAGCTTATGGCCAGGGGCAGATACGCAGTATTTT; CDR3aa: CASSLWPGADTQYF
j_gene: TRBJ2-1; abundance: -; d_gene: -; v_gene: TRBV12-3/TRBV12-4; CDR3nt: TGTGCCAGCAGTTTAGCGGGGCCCAATGAGCAGTTCTTC; CDR3aa: CASSLAGPNEQFF
j_gene: TRBJ1-5; abundance: -; d_gene: -; v_gene: TRBV10-3; CDR3nt: TGTGCCATCAGTGATGGGCAGGAGGTCAGCAATCAGCCCCAGCATTTT; CDR3aa: CAISDGQEVSNQPQHF
j_gene: TRBJ1-6; abundance: -; d_gene: TRBD1; v_gene: TRBV6-5; CDR3nt: TGTGCCAGCAGTTTCTCAGGGGGTTCACCCCTCCACTTT; CDR3aa: CASSFSGGSPLHF
j_gene: TRBJ2-7; abundance: -; d_gene: TRBD1; v_gene: TRBV12-3/TRBV12-4; CDR3nt: TGTGCCAGCAGTCCCGGGACAGGGGCCAAGCAGTACTTC; CDR3aa: CASSPGTGAKQYF
j_gene: TRBJ1-2; abundance: -; d_gene: -; v_gene: TRBV4-3; CDR3nt: TGCGCCAGCAGCCAAGGGACAATCTATGGCTACACCTTC; CDR3aa: CASSQGTIYGYTF
j_gene: TRBJ2-7; abundance: -; d_gene: TRBD1; v_gene: TRBV10-3; CDR3nt: TGTGCCATCAGTGCAGGGGGCACAGGCTACGAGCAGTACTTC; CDR3aa: CAISAGGTGYEQYF
j_gene: TRBJ1-1; abundance: -; d_gene: TRBD1; v_gene: TRBV19; CDR3nt: TGTGCCAGTAGTAGACAGGGAGACACTGAAGCTTTCTTT; CDR3aa: CASSRQGDTEAFF
j_gene: TRBJ1-1; abundance: -; d_gene: -; v_gene: TRBV9; CDR3nt: TGTGCCAGCGCCAGGGTGAACACTGAAGCTTTCTTT; CDR3aa: CASARVNTEAFF
j_gene: TRBJ2-1; abundance: -; d_gene: TRBD2; v_gene: TRBV13; CDR3nt: TGTGCCAGCAGCACCACGGGACTAGCGGGGGACTACAATGAGCAGTTCTTC; CDR3aa: CASSTTGLAGDYNEQFF
j_gene: TRBJ1-4; abundance: -; d_gene: -; v_gene: TRBV27; CDR3nt: TGTGCCAGCAGTTTGTTGCGGGGGAGGAGGGAAAAACTGTTTTTT; CDR3aa: CASSLLRGRREKLFF
j_gene: TRBJ2-1; abundance: -; d_gene: -; v_gene: TRBV6-5; CDR3nt: TGTGCCAGCAGCTCACTGGGGAGCTCCTACAATGAGCAGTTCTTC; CDR3aa: CASSSLGSSYNEQFF
j_gene: TRBJ2-2; abundance: medium-sized; d_gene: TRBD1; v_gene: TRBV9; CDR3nt: TGTGCCAGCAGCGCCGGACAGGGGGCCACCGGGGAGCTGTTTTTT; CDR3aa: CASSAGQGATGELFF
j_gene: TRBJ2-1; abundance: -; d_gene: -; v_gene: TRBV27; CDR3nt: TGTGCCAGCAGTTTACCAGGGGCGAGTTCCTACAATGAGCAGTTCTTC; CDR3aa: CASSLPGASSYNEQFF
j_gene: TRBJ1-5; abundance: -; d_gene: -; v_gene: TRBV25-1; CDR3nt: TGTGCCAGCAGTGCCGACGGCCTAGGACAGCCCCAGCATTTT; CDR3aa: CASSADGLGQPQHF
j_gene: TRBJ2-7; abundance: once; d_gene: -; v_gene: TRBV5-4; CDR3nt: TGTGCCAGCAGCGGACGCACTAGTGCGGGCGAGCAGTACTTC; CDR3aa: CASSGRTSAGEQYF
j_gene: TRBJ2-1; abundance: -; d_gene: -; v_gene: TRBV7-9; CDR3nt: TGTGCCAGCAGCCCCCGGAGTGGTTACAATGAGCAGTTCTTC; CDR3aa: CASSPRSGYNEQFF